Sequencing of this T cell receptor (beta chain) was carried out in a study of cytomegalovirus exposure and HLA in healthy donors. A remark on this clone: Its target is not known.

PCR involved 60 Vbeta and 13 Jbeta primers. Produced via immunoSEQ multiplex PCR; TCRdb's table is partial and in-frame only. The table records around 270,000 clones, about four fifths of them present only once. Findings and caveats of the study: A highly shared variant cluster was judged a likely technical artifact. The study recorded 160 or so TCR beta chains that were cytomegalovirus-associated. In a later analysis, TCR beta V- and J-gene trimming was associated with a missense DCLRE1C variant. Rare sequences made up most TCRs, while some public TCRs were found in many donors.

This CDR3 has 13 residues. V was cut by 3 bases and J by 7 bases, with 10 bases left in between. Germline CDR1 is KGHSH and CDR2 is LQKENI. Sequenced sample: PBMCs. The TCR sequence derives from a girl aged 2 to 9 in good health and CMV-seronegative. The V and J genes are TRBV18 and TRBJ1-5; D unresolved. The DNA for the CDR3 is TGTGCCAGCTCACCGGCGGATTGGCAGCCCCAGCATTTT. It encodes CASSPADWQPQHF.